This T cell receptor beta chain was sequenced in a study of vaccination and CD4 T cells after COVID-19. Turning to the study itself: Samples were taken after vaccination, a median of approximately 70 days after dose two, with a range of 14 to 241. The authors used overlapping spike peptides from SARS-CoV-2, HCoV-NL63, HCoV-OC43 and HCoV-229E to stimulate cells.

The CDR3 contains 13 residues. Trimming stripped 5 bases from V and 8 bases from J, with 10 bases between. Sequence data for DNA of cultured CD4+ T cells were generated by the Oncomine TCR Beta short-read assay. TCRdb analysed the PCR reads with MiXCR anew, one entry per CDR3 protein. The sample has approximately 15,000 distinct CDR3 sequences, around a fifth seen once. As regards this clonotype: As yet, its antigen is unknown.

Specified treatment: approximately nine-day PBMC culture with coronavirus spike peptide pools or control peptides (ViraFEST assay). ViraFEST grew antigen-specific T cells using peptide pools, then sequenced TCRs. Peptide pools at approximately 10 ug/ml and IL-2 at 8.5 to 10 IU/ml were added to cultures of some 1.9 million PBMCs per well. The chain carries TRBV12-3 or TRBV12-4 and TRBJ1-6, with D possibly TRBD1 on 6 matching bases. The starting material was CD4+ T cells from blood, cultured in vitro, obtained before SARS-CoV-2 vaccination. The sequence came from a human donor who received a COVID-19 vaccine. The CDR3 is CASSAKGDSPLHF. The CDR3 region has the DNA TGTGCCAGCAGTGCCAAGGGGGATTCACCCCTCCACTTT.